This T cell receptor (beta chain) was retrieved from a study of shared clonotypes between healthy human individuals. The repertoire was sequenced with immunoSEQ multiplex PCR; TCRdb's copy has only in-frame clones and lacks some. The sample gives roughly 2.5 million clones, roughly 92% of which show up once; over 0.12% is in the top ten. On this clone itself: Its specificity is unknown.

Germline values: CDR1 SGHRS, CDR2 YFSETQ. V lost 2 bases and J lost 5; bases outside the gene matches: 10. The CDR3 runs 16 residues. There were only Caucasian adults among the donors, and all lived in Nashville, Tennessee. Overall study findings and caveats: The generation probabilities recorded for non-shared clonotypes fell below those of clonotypes shared by all four donors. Naive subsets tended to show greater estimated richness than memory subsets. Sorted-subset samples were not fully sequenced, rarefaction indicated.

The chain combines TRBV5-1 with TRBJ2-7; 10 bases line up with TRBD2. The TCR originated in a man younger than 35 in good health. Source material: naive CD4+ T cells sorted from blood. Subset defined: CD45RA+ positively selected. DNA for the CDR3: TGCGCCAGCAGCTTCCCAGCGGGAGGGGTCGCGCACGAGCAGTACTTC. It is translated as CASSFPAGGVAHEQYF.